This T cell receptor (beta chain) is drawn from a study of T-cell memory formation after mild COVID-19. Remarks on this clonotype: Its antigen remains unidentified.

This CDR3 has 17 amino acids. The ends lost 1 base at V and 2 bases at J; junction bases unmatched: 7. Germline V gene lookup returns CDR1 SGHRS and CDR2 YFSETQ. Study-wide points: For contracting clones, CD4+ ones sat mainly in CM and EM, CD8+ in EMRA. Among clones peaking at day 37 in the second wave, SARS-CoV-2 specificity remained unconfirmed.

TCRdb redid the calling of the 5' RACE reads with MiXCR, one entry per CDR3 protein. Among approximately 44,000 distinct CDR3 sequences listed, 7.3% were seen once. This receptor was identified in a man younger than 35 who had mild COVID-19 (a few samples of this study predate the infection). Cell type and time point are not known. The chain links TRBV5-1 to TRBJ2-3, with 10 nucleotides matching TRBD2. Specimen: PBMCs or a T cell subset sorted from them (not recorded which). CDR3 protein: CASSLRDGLAVTDTQYF. The DNA for the CDR3 is TGCGCCAGCAGCTTGCGGGATGGACTAGCGGTCACAGATACGCAGTATTTT.